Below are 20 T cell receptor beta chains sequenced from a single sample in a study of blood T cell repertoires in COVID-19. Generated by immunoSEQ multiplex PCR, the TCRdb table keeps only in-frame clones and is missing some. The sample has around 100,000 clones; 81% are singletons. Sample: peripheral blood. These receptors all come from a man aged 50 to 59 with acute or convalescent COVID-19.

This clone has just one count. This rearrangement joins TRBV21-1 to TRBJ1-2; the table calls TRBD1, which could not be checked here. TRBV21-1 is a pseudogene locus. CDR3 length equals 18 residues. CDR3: CASSNKAGPQASFYGYTF. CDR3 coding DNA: TGTGCCAGCAGCAATAAGGCAGGCCCCCAAGCCTCATTCTATGGCTACACCTTC.

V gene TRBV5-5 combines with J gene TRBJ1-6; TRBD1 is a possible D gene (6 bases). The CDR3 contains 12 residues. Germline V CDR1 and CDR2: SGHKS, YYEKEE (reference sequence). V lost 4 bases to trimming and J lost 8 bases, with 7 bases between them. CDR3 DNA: TGTGCCAGCAGCGGACAGCATTCACCCCTCCACTTT. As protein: CASSGQHSPLHF.

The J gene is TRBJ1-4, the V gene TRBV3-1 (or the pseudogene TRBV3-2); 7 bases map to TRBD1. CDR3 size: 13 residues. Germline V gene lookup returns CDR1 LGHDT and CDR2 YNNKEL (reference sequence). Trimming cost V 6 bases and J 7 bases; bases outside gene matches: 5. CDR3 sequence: CASRQGVGEKLFF. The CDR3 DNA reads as TGTGCCAGCAGGCAGGGGGTAGGTGAAAAACTGTTTTTT.

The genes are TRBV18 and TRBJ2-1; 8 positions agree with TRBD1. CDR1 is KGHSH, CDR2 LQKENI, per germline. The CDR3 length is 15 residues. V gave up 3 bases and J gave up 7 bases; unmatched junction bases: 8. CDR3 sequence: CASSPSGTGGNEQFF. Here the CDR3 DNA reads TGTGCCAGCTCACCTTCCGGGACAGGTGGAAATGAGCAGTTCTTC.

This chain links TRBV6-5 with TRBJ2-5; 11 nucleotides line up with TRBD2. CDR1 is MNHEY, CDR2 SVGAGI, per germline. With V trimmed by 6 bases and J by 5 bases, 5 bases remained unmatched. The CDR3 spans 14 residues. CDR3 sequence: CASRLLAGVETQYF. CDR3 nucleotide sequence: TGTGCCAGCAGACTACTAGCGGGGGTGGAGACCCAGTACTTC.

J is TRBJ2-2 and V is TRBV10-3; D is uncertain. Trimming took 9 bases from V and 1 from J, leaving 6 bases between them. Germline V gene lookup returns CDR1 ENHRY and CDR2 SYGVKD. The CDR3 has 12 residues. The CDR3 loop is CAMRQNTGELFF. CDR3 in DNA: TGTGCCATGAGACAGAACACCGGGGAGCTGTTTTTT.

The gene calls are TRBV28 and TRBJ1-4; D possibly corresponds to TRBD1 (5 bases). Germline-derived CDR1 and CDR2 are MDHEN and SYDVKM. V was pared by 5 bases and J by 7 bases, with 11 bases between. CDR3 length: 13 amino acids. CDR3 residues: CASSKGEVEKLFF. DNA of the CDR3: TGTGCCAGCAGTAAAGGGGAGGTTGAAAAACTGTTTTTT.

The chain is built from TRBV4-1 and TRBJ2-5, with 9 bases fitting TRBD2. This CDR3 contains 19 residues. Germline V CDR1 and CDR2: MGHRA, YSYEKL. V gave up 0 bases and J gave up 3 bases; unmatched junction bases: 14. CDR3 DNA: TGCGCCAGCAGCCAAGATAAGGGGACGGGTAGCGGGGGCGAAGAGACCCAGTACTTC. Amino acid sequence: CASSQDKGTGSGGEETQYF.

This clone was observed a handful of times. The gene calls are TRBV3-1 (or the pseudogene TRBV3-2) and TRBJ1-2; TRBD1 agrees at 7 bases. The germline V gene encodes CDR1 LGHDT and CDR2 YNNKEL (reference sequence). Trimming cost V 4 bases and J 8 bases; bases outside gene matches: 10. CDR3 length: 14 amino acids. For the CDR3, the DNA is TGTGCCAGCAGCCCAACAGGGGACGTGAGAGGCTACACCTTC. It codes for CASSPTGDVRGYTF.

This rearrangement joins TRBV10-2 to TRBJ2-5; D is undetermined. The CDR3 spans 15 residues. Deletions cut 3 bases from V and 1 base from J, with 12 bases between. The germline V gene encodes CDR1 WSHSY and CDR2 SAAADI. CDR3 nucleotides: TGCGCCAGCAGTGAAGTGCGCAAACGCCAAGAGACCCAGTACTTC. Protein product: CASSEVRKRQETQYF.

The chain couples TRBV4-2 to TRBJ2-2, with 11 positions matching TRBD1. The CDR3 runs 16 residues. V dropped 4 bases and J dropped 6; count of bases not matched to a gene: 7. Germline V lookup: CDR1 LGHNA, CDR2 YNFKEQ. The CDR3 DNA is TGTGCCAGCAGCCGGCTGGACAGGGGGCGAGCCGGGGAGCTGTTTTTT. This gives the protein CASSRLDRGRAGELFF.

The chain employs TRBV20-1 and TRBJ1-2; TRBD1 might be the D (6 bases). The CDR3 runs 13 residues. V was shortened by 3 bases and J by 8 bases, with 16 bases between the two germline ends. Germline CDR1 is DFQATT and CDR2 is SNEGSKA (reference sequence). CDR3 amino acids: CSASLQGRKGYTF. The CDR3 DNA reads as TGCAGTGCTAGTTTGCAGGGGAGAAAGGGCTACACCTTC.

As DNA, the CDR3 is TGTGCCAGCAGTGAAGCACCGGACAGATTAGGGCGAGATACGCAGTATTTT. It is translated as CASSEAPDRLGRDTQYF. V and J are TRBV6-1 and TRBJ2-3; D perhaps matches TRBD1 (6 bases). The length of the CDR3 is 17 residues. V was shortened by 0 bases and J by 5 bases, with 18 bases between the two germline ends. Per the germline V gene, CDR1 is MNHNS and CDR2 is SASEGT.

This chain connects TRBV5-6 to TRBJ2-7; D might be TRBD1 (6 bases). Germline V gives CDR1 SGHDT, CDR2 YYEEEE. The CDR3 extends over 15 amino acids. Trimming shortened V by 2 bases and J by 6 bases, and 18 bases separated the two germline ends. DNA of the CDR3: TGTGCCAGCAGCTTATACGGGGCAGGGGATGGCGAGCAGTACGTC. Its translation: CASSLYGAGDGEQYV.

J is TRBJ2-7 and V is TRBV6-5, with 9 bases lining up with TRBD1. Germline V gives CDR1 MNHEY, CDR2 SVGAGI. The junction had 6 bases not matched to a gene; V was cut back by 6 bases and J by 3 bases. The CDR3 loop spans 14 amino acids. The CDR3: CASRRQGDFYEQYF. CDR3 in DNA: TGTGCCAGCAGAAGACAGGGGGATTTCTACGAGCAGTACTTC.

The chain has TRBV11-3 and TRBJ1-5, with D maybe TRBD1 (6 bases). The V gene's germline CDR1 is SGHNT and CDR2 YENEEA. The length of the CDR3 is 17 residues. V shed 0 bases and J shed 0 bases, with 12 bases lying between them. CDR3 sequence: CASSLDRGSNSNQPQHF. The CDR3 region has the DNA TGTGCCAGCAGCTTAGACAGGGGCTCTAATAGCAATCAGCCCCAGCATTTT.

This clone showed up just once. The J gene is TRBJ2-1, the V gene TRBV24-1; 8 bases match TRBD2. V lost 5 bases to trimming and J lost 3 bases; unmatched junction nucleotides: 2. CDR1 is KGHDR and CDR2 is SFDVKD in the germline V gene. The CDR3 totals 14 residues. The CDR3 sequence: CATSAGGFYNEQFF. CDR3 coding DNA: TGTGCCACCAGTGCGGGGGGGTTCTACAATGAGCAGTTCTTC.

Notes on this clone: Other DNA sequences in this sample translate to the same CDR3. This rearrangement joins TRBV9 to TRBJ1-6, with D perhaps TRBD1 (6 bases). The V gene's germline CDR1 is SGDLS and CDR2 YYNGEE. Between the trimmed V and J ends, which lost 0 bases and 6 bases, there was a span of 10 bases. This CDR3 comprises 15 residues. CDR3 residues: CASSVEGGGNSPLHF. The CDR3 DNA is TGTGCCAGCAGCGTAGAAGGGGGGGGTAATTCACCCCTCCACTTT.

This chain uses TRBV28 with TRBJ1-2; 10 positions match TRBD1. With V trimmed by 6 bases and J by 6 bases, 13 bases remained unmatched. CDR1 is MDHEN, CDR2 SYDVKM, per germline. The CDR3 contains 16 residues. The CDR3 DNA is TGTGCCAGCAGCTTGACAGGGGGCAAGGTAGTGGATGGCTACACCTTC. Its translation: CASSLTGGKVVDGYTF.

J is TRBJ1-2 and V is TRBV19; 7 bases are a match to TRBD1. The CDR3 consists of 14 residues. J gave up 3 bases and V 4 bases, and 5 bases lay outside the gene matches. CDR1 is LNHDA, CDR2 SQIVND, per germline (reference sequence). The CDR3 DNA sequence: TGTGCCAGTAGTAGACAGGGCAGGGACTATGGCTACACCTTC. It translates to CASSRQGRDYGYTF.